This is a list of T cell receptor beta chains from one sample in a study of cytomegalovirus exposure and HLA in healthy donors. The repertoire was sequenced with immunoSEQ multiplex PCR; TCRdb's copy has only in-frame clones and lacks some. The sample records some 76,000 clones, around 94% being singletons. The sequenced sample was PBMCs. The receptor source for this set is a woman between 18 and 29 years old in good health and CMV-seropositive. Both conserved end residues are trimmed from each CDR3. Size is stated for part of the rows, as once, few or many counts, or as a class when the clone is expanded.

V	length	size	J	CDR3
TRBV6-1	14	.	TRBJ2-7	ASSGRPGQGSYEQY
TRBV5-1	13	.	TRBJ2-3	ASSPQTVKTDTQY
TRBV19	12	.	TRBJ2-7	ASSIRGGAHEQY
TRBV7-2	14	.	TRBJ2-3	ASSLAAGLVADTQY
TRBV5-4	12	.	TRBJ2-1	ASSRTEFYNEQF
TRBV23-1	14	.	TRBJ2-1	ASSPSDAKRAGEQF
TRBV28	12	.	TRBJ1-1	ASRAPAGNTEAF
TRBV28	16	.	TRBJ1-1	ASSYPGALGGENTEAF
TRBV30	12	.	TRBJ1-4	AWDLTGGNEKLF
TRBV7-9	14	.	TRBJ2-1	ASSRLAGISYNEQF
TRBV5-4	13	.	TRBJ1-2	ASSLLGQGVYGYT
TRBV6-1	13	.	TRBJ2-1	ASSEAPRDSREQF
TRBV4-2	12	once	TRBJ1-2	ASSPGTTYYGYT
TRBV5-8	13	.	TRBJ1-3	ASSPTGGSGNTIY
TRBV11-3	17	.	TRBJ2-3	ASSLVLVTAGATTDTQY
TRBV7-2	13	once	TRBJ2-2	ASSWDRANTGELF
TRBV20-1	9	.	TRBJ2-7	SATSSYEQY
TRBV11-1	11	.	TRBJ2-7	ASNLVGSGRLY
TRBV4-3	17	.	TRBJ2-6	ASSQESRQGGTGANVLT
TRBV25-1	14	.	TRBJ1-4	ASSEYWTGGSEKLF
TRBV2	12	.	TRBJ2-1	ASSKQVPYNEQF
TRBV4-3	14	.	TRBJ2-7	ASSQDYRGLDYEQY
TRBV13	11	.	TRBJ1-5	ASSFQGDQPQH
TRBV19	13	.	TRBJ1-1	ASSIVRGLDTEAF
TRBV7-9	16	.	TRBJ2-6	ASSPKGTGSSGANVLT
TRBV7-4	12	.	TRBJ1-5	ASSMTDSHQPQH
TRBV5-1	14	.	TRBJ1-6	ASSLGRQIGSSPLH
TRBV10-3	13	.	TRBJ2-2	AITSGTSLTGELF
TRBV5-4	13	.	TRBJ2-1	ASSRGQGGYNEQF
TRBV11-3	14	.	TRBJ2-3	ASSSLQGALSDTQY
TRBV19	15	.	TRBJ1-5	ASTTLLTGYSNQPQH
TRBV30	14	.	TRBJ2-3	AWSVRGRDGTDTQY
TRBV30	14	.	TRBJ2-2	AWSSGTGGRTGELF
TRBV15	13	.	TRBJ1-4	ATSRDIVVDRELF
TRBV28	12	.	TRBJ2-5	ASSLEAYQETQY
TRBV14	18	.	TRBJ1-1	ASSPLDRGFLNLMNTEAF
TRBV6-5	13	.	TRBJ2-7	ASSLGLTRPYEQY
TRBV7-6	11	.	TRBJ1-1	ASSHSTDTEAF
TRBV19	14	.	TRBJ2-7	ASSIRLETGAHEQY
TRBV6-5	11	.	TRBJ1-1	ASSPDRYTEAF
TRBV5-6	13	.	TRBJ2-7	ASSLGTGGPYEQY
TRBV5-4	12	.	TRBJ1-5	ASSQAGSNQPQH
TRBV18	13	.	TRBJ1-2	ASSQNPGQEDGYT
TRBV27	14	.	TRBJ1-2	ASSLLGRAAGYGYT
TRBV4-2	15	.	TRBJ2-1	ASSQEVAGGPSGEQF
TRBV21-1	13	.	TRBJ1-2	ASSKGGGKGDGYT
TRBV19	11	.	TRBJ2-5	ASSIVVRETQY
TRBV27	13	.	TRBJ1-2	ASSTSTGGAYGYT
TRBV4-3	11	.	TRBJ1-1	ASRGLLNTEAF